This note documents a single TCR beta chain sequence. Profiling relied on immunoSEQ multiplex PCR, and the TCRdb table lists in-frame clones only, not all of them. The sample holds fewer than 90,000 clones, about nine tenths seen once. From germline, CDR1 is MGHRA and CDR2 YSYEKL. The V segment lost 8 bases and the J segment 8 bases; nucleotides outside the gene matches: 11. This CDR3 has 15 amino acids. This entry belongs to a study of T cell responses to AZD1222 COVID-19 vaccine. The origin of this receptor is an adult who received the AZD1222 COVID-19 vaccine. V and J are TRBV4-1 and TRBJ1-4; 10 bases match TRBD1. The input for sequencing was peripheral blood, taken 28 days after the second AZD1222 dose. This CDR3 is CASGRGDRGREKLFF. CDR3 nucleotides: TGCGCCAGCGGCAGGGGAGACAGGGGGCGAGAAAAACTGTTTTTT.